This T cell receptor beta chain was documented in a study of blood T cells in healthy people across ages (dated by TCRdb to between 2014 and 2017). General notes on the study: In model experiments, roughly one uniquely barcoded TCR beta cDNA molecule per two T cells was captured by template switching. The study measured age-related changes in TCR beta repertoire diversity using deep sequencing normalized with unique cDNA molecular identifiers. The donors were divided into four age groups: young (average around 15 years), middle-aged (approximately 42), aged (under 70) and long-lived (more than 75). To avoid experimental bias, donors of different ages were randomly spread across the sequencing lanes. For two donors (one aged 18 to 29 and one aged 80 or older), the study analyzed two additional independent replicas of 1 million unique cDNA reads from the same blood draw. Points the paper makes about the study in general: The CMV infection status of donors was not known, potentially confounding age-related changes in expanded clonotypes. Compared with the aged group, the long-lived group had more naive CD4+ T cells, fewer expanded clones and increased TCR diversity, a pattern suggesting age selection. Observed TCR beta diversity correlated strongly with the percentage of naive T cells measured by flow cytometry. Bulk unsorted PBMC profiling prevented conclusive comparison of naive and antigen-experienced compartments. As age increased, observed TCR beta diversity per million T cells dropped in a roughly linear way, and a significant reduction was already evident by age 40. Total diversity estimates from one million sequenced T cells were considered lower bounds and underestimates.

The donors were about 40 Caucasian individuals from Russia, aged roughly 6 to 90 years, who were systemically healthy. Ten milliliters of peripheral blood were drawn from each donor into EDTA-treated Vacutainer tubes. Ficoll-Paque density-gradient centrifugation was used to isolate PBMCs, with at least 6 million per sample. Total RNA, at least 6 micrograms per sample, was extracted from PBMCs with Trizol reagent. Naive CD45RAhigh/CD27high T cell percentages were measured by flow cytometry on a PBMC aliquot from every donor. The CDR3 covers 16 residues, taking in both the cysteine and the phenylalanine. The only DNA kept is the CDR3, 48 bases in frame from the first base. V is trimmed back by 2 bases and J by 3 bases, and the junction contains 10 bases that no gene match accounts for. This clonotype was counted between two and nine times. Its antigen is currently not known. No much larger clonotype is one base removed from it; base qualities were not supplied.

Library prep was done by 5' RACE. Sequencing used an Illumina HiSeq 2500. A second PCR of roughly 7 to 11 cycles was performed with a sample-barcoded 5' primer and a J-beta primer mix. A unique molecular identifier was introduced onto each TCR beta cDNA molecule by a template-switch 5' adaptor carrying 12 random nucleotides. Each sample yielded at least 2.5 million CDR3-containing paired-end reads. First-strand cDNA synthesis was performed from all RNA using the Mint cDNA synthesis kit, with priming by a TRBC-specific oligonucleotide. Following uracil-DNA glycosylase treatment, a first 18-cycle PCR with universal primers M1SS and BC2_uni_R was performed on all cDNA. As for the authors' bioinformatics: For normalization, 1 million high-quality reads, each with a distinct molecular identifier, were randomly selected from each sample. Instead of being binned into consensus sequences, reads that shared molecular identifiers were thrown out. MiTCR, set to a Q25 quality threshold and the strictest error-elimination algorithm, was used for CDR3 identification, clonotype clustering and error correction. A nonparametric unseen species model with Euler transformation was used to estimate lower-bound total TCR beta diversity. TCRdb ran its own pipeline on the public reads, namely fastp trimming at Q25 and MiXCR clone calling, and kept in-frame beta chains. Identical CDR3 protein sequences are pooled into one entry, listed with their most common genes and DNA. These V and J calls derive from TCRdb rather than the authors' analysis. This sample comprises nearly 1 million distinct CDR3 sequences, about 53% of them detected only once. Of the sample, over 20% falls within the top ten clones.

Sequencing was performed on blood. The sequence derives from a woman aged 60-75 years in good health. The sequence links TRBV12-3 or TRBV12-4 to TRBJ2-7; 7 junctional bases match TRBD2. The CDR3 protein is CASSLSLADPRYEQYF. Read as DNA, the sequence is TGTGCCAGCAGTTTAAGCCTAGCGGACCCCCGCTACGAGCAGTACTTC.